A selection of T cell receptor beta chains follows, all from one sample in a study of blood T cell repertoires in COVID-19. The assay was immunoSEQ multiplex PCR, and TCRdb's table has in-frame clones only and misses some. The table records under 300,000 clones, about four fifths of them present only once. The sequenced sample consisted of peripheral blood. The receptors originated from a man younger than 40 who had recovered from COVID-19. The CDR3 runs from the conserved cysteine through the conserved F or W. Fields, in order: clone size, J gene, D gene, V gene, CDR3 DNA, CDR3 protein. A D gene is named only where the DNA matches it firmly. A row's size may be missing; if present it is once, few, many or a size class.

>-|TRBJ1-1|-|TRBV6-5
TGTGCCAGCAGTTACTACTGGGAGGGGTGGAACACTGAAGCTTTCTTT
CASSYYWEGWNTEAFF
>-|TRBJ2-3|-|TRBV6-1
TGTGCCAGCAGTGAACGGGGGTACACAGATACGCAGTATTTT
CASSERGYTDTQYF
>-|TRBJ1-2|TRBD1|TRBV5-1
TGCGCCAGCAGCTTCACTACAGGGGACTATGGCTACACCTTC
CASSFTTGDYGYTF
>-|TRBJ1-4|-|TRBV5-1
TGCGCCAGCAGCAATGGGGGGGCGACTAATGAAAAACTGTTTTTT
CASSNGGATNEKLFF
>-|TRBJ1-6|-|TRBV7-9
TGTGCCAGCAGCTCAAAACATATTCTTTCACCCCTCCACTTT
CASSSKHILSPLHF
>-|TRBJ2-2|-|TRBV24-1
TGTGCCACCAGTGACCCGCAGGGGCCCGACACCGGGGAGCTGTTTTTT
CATSDPQGPDTGELFF
>-|TRBJ1-4|-|TRBV19
TGTGCCAGCTCTACGAGTGCAACTAATGAAAAACTGTTTTTT
CASSTSATNEKLFF
>few|TRBJ2-7|-|TRBV5-5
TGTGCCAGCAGCTGGAGCAGGGGAAGCGGCCACGAGCAGTACTTC
CASSWSRGSGHEQYF
>-|TRBJ2-3|-|TRBV10-1
TGCGCCAGCAGTGAGTCAGTGGGCCCCCTGGATACGCAGTATTTT
CASSESVGPLDTQYF
>-|TRBJ1-2|TRBD1|TRBV9
TGTGCCAGCAGCGGACAGGGGGCTGGCTACACCTTC
CASSGQGAGYTF
>-|TRBJ1-4|TRBD1|TRBV18
TGTGCCAGCTCCGCACTGGGACAGGAAACTAATGAAAAACTGTTTTTT
CASSALGQETNEKLFF
>-|TRBJ1-1|-|TRBV5-1
TGCGCCAGCAGCCTTAATCAGGGTTCTGAAGCTTTCTTT
CASSLNQGSEAFF
>-|TRBJ2-2|-|TRBV10-2
TGCGCCAGCAGTGCCAGGATGCAAACCGGGGAGCTGTTTTTT
CASSARMQTGELFF
>few|TRBJ1-5|-|TRBV2
TGTGCCAGCAGTGAAGGCAGTTCCGATCAGCCCCAGCATTTT
CASSEGSSDQPQHF
>few|TRBJ1-2|-|TRBV20-1
TGCAGTGTCCCGGGGAACTATGGCTACACCTTC
CSVPGNYGYTF
>-|TRBJ2-1|-|TRBV7-2
TGTGCCAGCAGCTTGGCAGGGATTAACAATGAGCAGTTCTTC
CASSLAGINNEQFF
>-|TRBJ1-5|-|TRBV2
TGTGCCAGCAGTGGGGGTCGAGGGCAGCATCAGCCCCAGCATTTT
CASSGGRGQHQPQHF
>-|TRBJ1-3|TRBD1|TRBV3-1/TRBV3-2
TGTGCCAGCAGCCAAGGGCCAGGGGGCCGAGGAAACACCATATATTTT
CASSQGPGGRGNTIYF
>-|TRBJ1-2|-|TRBV19
TGTGCCAGTAGTCAGGCACAGGGTACTGGCTACACCTTC
CASSQAQGTGYTF
>-|TRBJ2-3|TRBD2|TRBV6-2/TRBV6-3
TGTGCCAGCAGTTACTCGGGGGGGTCCGGTGGAGATACGCAGTATTTT
CASSYSGGSGGDTQYF
>few|TRBJ1-2|-|TRBV7-8
TGTGCCAGCAGCCCGGAGGACTGGGGCTATGGCTACACCTTC
CASSPEDWGYGYTF
>few|TRBJ1-2|TRBD1|TRBV29-1
TGCAGCGCTAACAGGGGTCCCCTGGGAGGCTACACCTTC
CSANRGPLGGYTF
>few|TRBJ1-4|-|TRBV3-1/TRBV3-2
TGTGCCAGCAGGAGGAGCGGGGACGAGAGTGAAAAACTGTTTTTT
CASRRSGDESEKLFF
>-|TRBJ2-1|-|TRBV3-1/TRBV3-2
TGTGCCAGCAGCCCCCAGGGGACACTTAAGTACAATGAGCAGTTCTTC
CASSPQGTLKYNEQFF
>-|TRBJ1-2|-|TRBV7-2
TGTGCCAGCAGCGGAGGCCCAGCTGGCTACACCTTC
CASSGGPAGYTF
>-|TRBJ2-5|TRBD1|TRBV5-1
TGCGCCAGCAGGGTCGGGACAGGCCAAGAGACCCAGTACTTC
CASRVGTGQETQYF
>-|TRBJ1-3|-|TRBV21-1
TGTGCCAGCAGCCCCAGGGGGACAGGGGGCACGCAGGGAAACACCATATATTTT
CASSPRGTGGTQGNTIYF
>few|TRBJ1-1|-|TRBV3-1/TRBV3-2
TGTGCCAGCAGCCAAGATTGGTCAGGGTTCACTGAAGCTTTCTTT
CASSQDWSGFTEAFF
>-|TRBJ2-3|-|TRBV28
TGTGCCAGCAGCCCTGGGGCGGGGGCCACAGATACGCAGTATTTT
CASSPGAGATDTQYF
>-|TRBJ1-2|-|TRBV9
TGTGCCAGCAGCCTGGCGAGCGGGAATGGCTACACCTTC
CASSLASGNGYTF
>-|TRBJ2-1|-|TRBV7-3
TGTGCCAGCAGCTTAAAACGCGCGTTAAGCTCCTACAATGAGCAGTTCTTC
CASSLKRALSSYNEQFF
>-|TRBJ2-2|TRBD2|TRBV3-1/TRBV3-2
TGTGCCAGCAGACCGCTAGCGGGGGGATCGAACACCGGGGAGCTGTTTTTT
CASRPLAGGSNTGELFF
>-|TRBJ2-3|TRBD2|TRBV6-5
TGTGCCAGCAACGGGGGGAGCACAGATACGCAGTATTTT
CASNGGSTDTQYF
>-|TRBJ1-2|TRBD1|TRBV28
TGTGCCAGCAGGACAGGGGCGATTAACTATGGCTACACCTTC
CASRTGAINYGYTF
>-|TRBJ1-6|-|TRBV5-1
TGCGCCAGCAGCTTTGCCTCTAGCTCCTATAATTCACCCCTCCACTTT
CASSFASSSYNSPLHF
>-|TRBJ1-5|-|TRBV3-1/TRBV3-2
TGTGCCAGCAGCCTGAGCGGGACGGATCAGCCCCAGCATTTT
CASSLSGTDQPQHF
>-|TRBJ2-5|TRBD1|TRBV19
TGTGCCAGTAGTAGACCGACAGGGACCCGGGAGACCCAGTACTTC
CASSRPTGTRETQYF
>-|TRBJ2-5|-|TRBV7-9
TGTGCCAGCAGCCCCAGGGGTCCCGAGACCCAGTACTTC
CASSPRGPETQYF
>once|TRBJ2-7|TRBD2|TRBV7-2
TGTGCCAGCAGCACGCCGGCGGGGGGGGGCGAGCAGTACTTC
CASSTPAGGGEQYF
>-|TRBJ1-2|-|TRBV5-6
TGTGCCAGCGGAGCGACAGGACTCGCCAACTATGGCTACACCTTC
CASGATGLANYGYTF
>-|TRBJ1-2|TRBD1|TRBV5-1
TGCGCCAGCAGCGGGACAGGGGGCGAGGGTGGCTACACCTTC
CASSGTGGEGGYTF
>-|TRBJ2-1|TRBD2|TRBV7-2
TGTGCCAGCAGTCCCCGGGGGGGCCGGTACGGTGAGCAGTTCTTC
CASSPRGGRYGEQFF
>-|TRBJ1-1|TRBD1|TRBV2
TGTGCCAGCAGGCGGACGGGACAGGCTGAAGCTTTCTTT
CASRRTGQAEAFF
>-|TRBJ1-1|TRBD1|TRBV6-5
TGTGCCAGCAGTCGCCGGACAGGGTTGAACACTGAAGCTTTCTTT
CASSRRTGLNTEAFF